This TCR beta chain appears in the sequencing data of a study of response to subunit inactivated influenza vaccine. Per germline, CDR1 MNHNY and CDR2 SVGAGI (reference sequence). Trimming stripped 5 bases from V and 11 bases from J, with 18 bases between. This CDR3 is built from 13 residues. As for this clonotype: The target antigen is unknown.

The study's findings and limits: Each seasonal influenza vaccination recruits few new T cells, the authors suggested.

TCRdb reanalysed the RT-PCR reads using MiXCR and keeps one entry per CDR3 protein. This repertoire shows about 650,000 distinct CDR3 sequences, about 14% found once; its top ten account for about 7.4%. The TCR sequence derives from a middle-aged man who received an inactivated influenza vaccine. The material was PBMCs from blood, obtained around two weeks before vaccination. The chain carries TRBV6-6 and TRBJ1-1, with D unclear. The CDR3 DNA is TGTGCCAGCAGTAAACTTGTTAATGAAGGGGCTTTCTTT. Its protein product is CASSKLVNEGAFF.